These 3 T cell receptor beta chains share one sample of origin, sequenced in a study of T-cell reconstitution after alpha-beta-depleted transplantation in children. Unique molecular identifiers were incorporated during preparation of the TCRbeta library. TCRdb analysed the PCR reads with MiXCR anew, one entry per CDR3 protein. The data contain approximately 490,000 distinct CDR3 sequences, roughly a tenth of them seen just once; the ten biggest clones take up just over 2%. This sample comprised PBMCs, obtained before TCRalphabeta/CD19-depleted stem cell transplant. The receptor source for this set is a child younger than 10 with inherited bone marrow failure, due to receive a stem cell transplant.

DNA of the CDR3: TGCAGTGCTAGACCCGGGGGCAGGGAGACCCAGTACTTC. Amino acid sequence: CSARPGGRETQYF. The chain joins TRBV20-1 to TRBJ2-5; possibly TRBD1 or TRBD2 for D (6 bases each). V was pared by 2 bases and J by 5 bases, with 12 bases between. The CDR3 has 13 amino acids. Germline V gene lookup returns CDR1 DFQATT and CDR2 SNEGSKA (reference sequence).

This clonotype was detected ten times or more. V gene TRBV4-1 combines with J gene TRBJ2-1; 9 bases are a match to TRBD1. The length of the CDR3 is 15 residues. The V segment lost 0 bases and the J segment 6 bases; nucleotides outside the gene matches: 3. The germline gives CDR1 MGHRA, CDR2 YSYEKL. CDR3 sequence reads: CASSQELGQGNEQFF. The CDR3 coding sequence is TGCGCCAGCAGCCAAGAGTTGGGACAGGGCAATGAGCAGTTCTTC.

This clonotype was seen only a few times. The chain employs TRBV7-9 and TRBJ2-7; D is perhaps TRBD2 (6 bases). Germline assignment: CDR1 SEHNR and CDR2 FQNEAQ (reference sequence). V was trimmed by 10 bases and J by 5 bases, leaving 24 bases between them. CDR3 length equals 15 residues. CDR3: CAIPRGREDNDEQYF. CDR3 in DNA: TGTGCCATACCACGTGGGCGGGAAGACAACGACGAGCAGTACTTC.